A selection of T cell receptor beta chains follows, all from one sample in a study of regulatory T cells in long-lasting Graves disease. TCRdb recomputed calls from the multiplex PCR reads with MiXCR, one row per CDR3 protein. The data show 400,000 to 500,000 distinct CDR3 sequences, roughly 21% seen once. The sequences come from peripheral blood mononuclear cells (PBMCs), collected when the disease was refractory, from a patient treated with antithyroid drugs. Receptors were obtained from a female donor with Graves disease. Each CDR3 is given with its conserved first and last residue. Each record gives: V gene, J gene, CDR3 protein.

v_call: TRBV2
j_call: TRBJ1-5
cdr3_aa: CASSGWGSNQPQHF

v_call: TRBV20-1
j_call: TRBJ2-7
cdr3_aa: CSARDILAGRFYEQYF

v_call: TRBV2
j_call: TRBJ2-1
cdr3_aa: CASIGIASHEQFF

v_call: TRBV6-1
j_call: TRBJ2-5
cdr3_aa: CASSTGRKETQYF

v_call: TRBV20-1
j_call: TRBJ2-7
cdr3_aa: CSASGGYEQYF

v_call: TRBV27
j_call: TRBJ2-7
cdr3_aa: CASSLGRGANSYEQYF

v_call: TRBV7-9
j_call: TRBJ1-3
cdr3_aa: CASSLTGEIGNTIYF

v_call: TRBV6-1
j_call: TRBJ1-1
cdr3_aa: CASSRWSRALNTEAFF

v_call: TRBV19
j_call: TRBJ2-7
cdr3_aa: CASSPLVGTPNEQYF

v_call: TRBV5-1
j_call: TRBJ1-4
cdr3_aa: CASSPRRKTNEKLFF

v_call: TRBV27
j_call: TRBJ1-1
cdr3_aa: CATFSLRQAGAEAFF

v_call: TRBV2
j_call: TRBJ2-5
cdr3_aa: CASIELGGGKQETQYF

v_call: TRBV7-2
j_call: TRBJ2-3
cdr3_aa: CASSPETSGSTDTQYF

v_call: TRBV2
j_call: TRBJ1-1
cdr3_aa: CASSEAHSRNTEAFF

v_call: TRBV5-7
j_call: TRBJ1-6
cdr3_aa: CASSFRQGSPLHF

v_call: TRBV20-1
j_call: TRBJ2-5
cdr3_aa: CSARDGAGGGETQYF

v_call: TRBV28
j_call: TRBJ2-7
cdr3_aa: CASGQGRGRSDEQYF

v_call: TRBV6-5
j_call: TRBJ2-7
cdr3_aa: CASSYRTGDNEQYF

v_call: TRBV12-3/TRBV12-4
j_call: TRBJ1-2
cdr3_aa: CASRPGQGYGYTF

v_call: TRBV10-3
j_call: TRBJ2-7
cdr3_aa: CAIGKAGALSYEQYF

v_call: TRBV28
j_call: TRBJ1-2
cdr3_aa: CASSLHSRGYGYTF

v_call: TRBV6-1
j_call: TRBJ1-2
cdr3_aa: CASSTGQGANYGYTF

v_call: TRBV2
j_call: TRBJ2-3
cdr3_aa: CASKTGGLTDTQYF

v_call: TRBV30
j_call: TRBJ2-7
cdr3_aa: CAWTAQGYEQYF

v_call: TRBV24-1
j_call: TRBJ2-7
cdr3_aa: CATSDVGQGGYEQYF

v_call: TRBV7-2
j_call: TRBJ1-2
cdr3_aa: CASSLVLWGDYGYTF

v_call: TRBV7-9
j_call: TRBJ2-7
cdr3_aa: CASSPQTEYEQYF

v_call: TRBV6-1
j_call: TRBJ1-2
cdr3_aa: CASSEAGTPYKGYTF

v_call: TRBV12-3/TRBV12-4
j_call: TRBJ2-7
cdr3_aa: CASSSTSGGIEQYF

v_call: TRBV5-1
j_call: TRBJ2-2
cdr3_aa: CASSLPTGTGGVNTGELFF

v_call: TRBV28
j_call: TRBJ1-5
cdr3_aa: CASRSSGIRGPQPQHF

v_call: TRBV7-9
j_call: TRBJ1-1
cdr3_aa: CASSPNVGAGTEAFF

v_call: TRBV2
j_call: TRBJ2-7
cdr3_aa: CASSAAMNPTYEQYF

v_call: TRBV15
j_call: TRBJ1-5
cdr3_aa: CATSSENSNQPQHF

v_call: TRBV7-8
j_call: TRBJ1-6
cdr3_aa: CASSSRRDRDYNSPLHF

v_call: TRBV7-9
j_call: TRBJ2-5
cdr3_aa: CASSLGEGYQETQYF

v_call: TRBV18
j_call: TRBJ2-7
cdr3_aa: CASSGTEYYEQYF

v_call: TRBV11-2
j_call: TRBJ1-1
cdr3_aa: CASRETYRELDTEAFF

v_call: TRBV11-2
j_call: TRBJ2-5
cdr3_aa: CASSRGAQETQYF

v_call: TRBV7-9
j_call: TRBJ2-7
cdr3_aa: CASSIGGGDEQYF

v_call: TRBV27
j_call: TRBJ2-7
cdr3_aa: CASTRTGSYEQYF

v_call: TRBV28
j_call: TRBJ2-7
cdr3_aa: CASTGIYEQYF

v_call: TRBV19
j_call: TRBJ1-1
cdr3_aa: CASSITGATEAFF

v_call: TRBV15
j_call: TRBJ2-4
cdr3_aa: CATSRVLAGAENIQYF

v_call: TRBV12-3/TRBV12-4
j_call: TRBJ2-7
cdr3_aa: CASSSTGTSGSGKQYF

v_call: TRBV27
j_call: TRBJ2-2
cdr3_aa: CASTEGRADTGELFF

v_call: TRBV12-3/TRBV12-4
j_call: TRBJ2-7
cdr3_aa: CASSLGTGETEQYF

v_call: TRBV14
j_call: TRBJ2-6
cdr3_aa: CASSQIPGSGANVLTF

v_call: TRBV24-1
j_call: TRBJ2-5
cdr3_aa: CATSDRDRGETQYF

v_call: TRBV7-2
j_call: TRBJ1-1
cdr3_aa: CASSFLTGGSTEAFF

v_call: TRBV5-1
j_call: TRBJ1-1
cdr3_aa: CASSERQGGEAFF